This TCR beta chain is drawn from a study of naive and memory T cell subsets. Findings of the study overall: There was no ground truth to check naive and memory subset results. A clonotype means one alpha or beta sequence, not an alpha/beta pair.

Both TRBC1 and TRBC2 were covered by a beta constant-region primer of two equimolar oligonucleotides. Nested alpha and beta constant-region primers with the SP2 primer drove four PCR rounds on ligated cDNA. A 12-nucleotide UMI and the SP2 primer were added to the cDNA 3' end by oligonucleotide ligation. TCRdb re-analysed the UMI-ligation and nested PCR reads in MiXCR, keeping a single row per CDR3 protein. The sample records 30,000 to 40,000 distinct CDR3 sequences, about 18% being singletons. Concerning this clonotype itself: Its antigen remains unknown.

V trimming: 5 bases; J trimming: 9 bases; junction bases outside the gene matches: 8. Germline V lookup: CDR1 SGHAT, CDR2 FQNNGV. CDR3 length equals 14 residues. The sequenced sample was effector memory CD4+ T cells from blood. As to subset: effector memory, CD45RA- CD27-. The chain uses TRBV11-2 and TRBJ2-1, with 9 positions matching TRBD2. The clonotype comes from a human donor in good health. CDR3 DNA: TGTGCCAGCAGCCCACCGGGACTAGCTGCTGAGCAGTTCTTC. Its protein product is CASSPPGLAAEQFF. Together with reference TRBV11-2 and TRBJ2-1, the CDR3 gives the full variable domain: EAGVAQSPRYKIIEKRQSVAFWCNPISGHATLYWYQQILGQGPKLLIQFQNNGVVDDSQLPKDRFSAERLKGVDSTLKIQPAKLEDSAVYLCASSPPGLAAEQFFGPGTRLTVL.